This T cell receptor beta chain was sequenced for a study of blood T cell repertoires in COVID-19. About the research overall: The United States, Italy and Spain provided the acute and convalescent COVID-19 samples. PBMCs, B-cell-depleted T cells, or T cells were the source of the cDNA or gDNA that made up the material.

The V and J ends lost 0 bases and 3 bases, in that order; junction bases with no gene match: 9. Germline CDR1 is MGHRA and CDR2 is YSYEKL. CDR3 length equals 19 residues. Original processing notes: Nucleated cell counts were estimated from reference gene primer amplification. Assay used: immunoSEQ multiplex PCR; TCRdb lists only in-frame clones, some missing. V and J calls and clone size are copied from that table; D and trimming were computed from the DNA. The profile shows around 150,000 clones, more than 75% of them singletons. This clone was detected only once. The sequenced sample was peripheral blood. This TCR derives from a woman aged 55-75 years with COVID-19, enrolled during active disease. V gene TRBV4-1 combines with J gene TRBJ2-3; 13 nucleotides match TRBD2. CDR3 sequence reads: CASSQDRTSGGAFTDTQYF. Written as DNA, the CDR3 is TGCGCCAGCAGCCAAGACAGAACTAGCGGGGGGGCCTTTACAGATACGCAGTATTTT.